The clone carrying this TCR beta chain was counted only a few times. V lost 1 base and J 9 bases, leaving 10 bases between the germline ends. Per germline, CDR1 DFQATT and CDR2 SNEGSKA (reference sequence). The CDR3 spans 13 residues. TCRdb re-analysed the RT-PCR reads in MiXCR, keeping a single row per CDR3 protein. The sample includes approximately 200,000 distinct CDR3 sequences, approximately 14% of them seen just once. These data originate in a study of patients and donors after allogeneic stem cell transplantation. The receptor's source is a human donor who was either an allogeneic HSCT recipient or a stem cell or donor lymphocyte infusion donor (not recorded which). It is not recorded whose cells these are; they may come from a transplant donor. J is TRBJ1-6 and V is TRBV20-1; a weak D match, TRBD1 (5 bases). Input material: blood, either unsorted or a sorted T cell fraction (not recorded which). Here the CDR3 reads CSARAQGSSPLHF. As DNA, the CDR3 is TGCAGTGCTAGAGCCCAGGGTAGTTCACCCCTCCACTTT.